The T cell receptor (beta chain) described here comes from a study of vaccination effects on CD4 cells after COVID-19. Clones were sequenced by immunoSEQ multiplex PCR, and TCRdb holds only the in-frame ones, with some missing. This sample yields about 80,000 clones, of which 60% to 85% are seen a single time; more than 1% belongs to the top ten. As regards this clone: The antigen is undetermined.

Using viral peptide pools, the ViraFEST assay grew out antigen-specific CD4+ T cells prior to sequencing. Having been cultured for roughly 10 days, the cells underwent CD4+ T cell isolation. Subjects were given two BNT162b2 or mRNA-1273 vaccine doses. Cultures used roughly 1.8 million PBMC per well, around 9 IU/ml IL-2 and about 10 ug/ml peptides. With V trimmed by 3 bases and J by 6 bases, 3 bases remained unmatched. The CDR3 has 13 residues. Germline lookup yields CDR1 MNHNS and CDR2 SASEGT. The clonotype was recovered from a human donor who received a COVID-19 vaccine. The rearrangement links TRBV6-1 to TRBJ2-3; the match to TRBD2 covers 7 bases. Sequenced material: CD4+ T cells from PBMCs cultured with HCoV-OC43 spike peptides, taken after COVID-19 vaccination. Subset given: HCoV-OC43 spike overlapping peptide pool stimulation. CDR3 in amino acids: CASSERGGDTQYF. The CDR3 DNA follows: TGTGCCAGCAGTGAGAGGGGAGGGGATACGCAGTATTTT.